One sample yielded the 17 T cell receptor beta chains listed below, sequenced in a study of beta chain features in type 1 diabetes. The entirety of the isolated RNA underwent reverse transcription, so expressed TCRB transcripts were sequenced. Clones were read by immunoSEQ multiplex PCR, and TCRdb kept only the in-frame ones, dropping some. The sample records fewer than 500,000 clones, over 11% being singletons. Sequenced material: naive CD4+ T cells from blood. These receptors all come from a man younger than 40 in good health.

The genes are TRBV14 and TRBJ2-4; D is perhaps TRBD2 (5 bases). Germline assignment: CDR1 SGHDN and CDR2 FVKESK. The CDR3 extends over 17 amino acids. The ends were cut back, 0 bases at V and 6 bases at J, with 18 bases in the middle. The CDR3 protein is CASSQDPGYPDLNIQYF. In DNA, the CDR3 is TGTGCCAGCAGCCAAGATCCGGGGTACCCAGACCTAAACATTCAGTACTTC. The variable domain in full, completed from reference TRBV14 and TRBJ2-4, reads EAGVTQFPSHSVIEKGQTVTLRCDPISGHDNLYWYRRVMGKEIKFLLHFVKESKQDESGMPNNRFLAERTGGTYSTLKVQPAELEDSGVYFCASSQDPGYPDLNIQYFGAGTRLSVL.

The gene calls are TRBV18 and TRBJ2-4; perhaps D is TRBD1 or TRBD2 (5 bases each). Germline V gives CDR1 KGHSH, CDR2 LQKENI. This CDR3 is built from 12 residues. The V and J ends lost 3 bases and 8 bases respectively, with 8 bases between them. DNA of the CDR3: TGTGCCAGCTCACCTGGGGGTTACATTCAGTACTTC. Its protein product is CASSPGGYIQYF.

This clone has only a few counts. The junction departs from germline at one end; a sequencing error may be responsible. The chain uses TRBV18 and TRBJ2-5, with TRBD2 identical over 11 bases. CDR1 is KGHSH and CDR2 is LQKENI in the germline V gene. This CDR3 spans 12 amino acids. The CDR3 protein is CASSPKELAGDF. CDR3 nucleotides: TGTGCCAGCTCACCTAAGGAACTAGCGGGGGACTTC.

The rearrangement links TRBV6-5 to TRBJ2-7; perhaps D is TRBD1 or TRBD2 (5 bases each). Trimming shortened V by 2 bases and J by 2 bases, and 7 bases separated the two germline ends. CDR1 and CDR2 (germline): MNHEY, SVGAGI. This CDR3 contains 13 residues. The CDR3 DNA reads TGTGCCAGCAGTTACGGGACCACCTACGAGCAGTACTTC. The encoded protein is CASSYGTTYEQYF.

This clone was seen a handful of times. This rearrangement joins TRBV30 to TRBJ1-6, with D unclear. The CDR3 has 13 residues. The V end was cut by 0 bases, the J end by 7 bases, with 7 bases between. CDR1 is GTSNPN, CDR2 SVGIG, per germline (reference sequence). CDR3 sequence reads: CAWSVRMNSPLHF. Written as DNA, the CDR3 is TGTGCCTGGAGTGTACGGATGAATTCACCCCTCCACTTT.

In the case of this clone: The same CDR3 is also encoded by other DNA sequences in this sample. V gene TRBV28 combines with J gene TRBJ1-5; D gene ambiguous. The CDR3 contains 11 residues. V lost 2 bases, J lost 6 bases, and 2 bases lay in between. Germline lookup yields CDR1 MDHEN and CDR2 SYDVKM. The CDR3 loop is CASSLSQPQHF. The CDR3 DNA reads as TGTGCCAGCAGTTTAAGTCAGCCCCAGCATTTT.

This chain connects TRBV25-1 to TRBJ1-5, with D unresolved. The CDR3 sequence is 13 residues long. Germline lookup yields CDR1 MGHDK and CDR2 SYGVNS. Trimming stripped 9 bases from V and 2 bases from J, with 11 bases between. CDR3 region: CASTSAGNQPQHF. The CDR3 DNA is TGTGCCAGTACCTCGGCGGGCAATCAGCCCCAGCATTTT.

The chain carries TRBV27 and TRBJ2-7, with no clear D. V gave up 6 bases and J gave up 7 bases, with 19 bases separating them. The CDR3 consists of 14 residues. The germline V gene encodes CDR1 MNHEY and CDR2 SMNVEV (reference sequence). Here the CDR3 DNA reads TGTGCCAGCAGGGCGACAACTCTCACATGGGAGCAGTACGTC. Protein: CASRATTLTWEQYV.

The V gene is TRBV2, the J gene TRBJ2-7, with 10 bases aligning to TRBD1. This CDR3 region has 12 residues. CDR1 and CDR2 from the germline V gene are SNHLY and FYNNEI. The CDR3 sequence is CAAGQGFYEQYF. The CDR3, as DNA: TGTGCAGCGGGACAGGGGTTCTACGAGCAGTACTTC.

A few counts support this clone. The V call is TRBV6-5, the J call TRBJ2-3; 7 bases fit TRBD1. The CDR3 length is 16 residues. V shed 0 bases, J shed 1 base, and the junction held 4 bases outside the gene matches. CDR1 and CDR2 (germline): MNHEY, SVGAGI. The CDR3 loop is CASSYSLGQGTDTQYF. The CDR3 bases are TGTGCCAGCAGTTACTCCCTCGGACAGGGCACAGATACGCAGTATTTT.

The CDR3 region has the DNA TGTGCCAGCAGCATGGACAGGGGGCTCAAGGCAGAGACCCAGTACTTC. This encodes CASSMDRGLKAETQYF. The chain links TRBV5-6 to TRBJ2-5, with 11 bases aligning to TRBD1. V shed 4 bases, J shed 4 bases, and the junction held 9 bases outside the gene matches. There are 16 residues in the CDR3. The germline V gene has CDR1 SGHDT and CDR2 YYEEEE.

The V and J genes are TRBV29-1 and TRBJ2-2, with D possibly being TRBD1 or TRBD2 (5 bases each). The CDR3 runs 15 residues. Germline CDR1 SQVTM, CDR2 ANQGSEA. V lost 5 bases and J 7 bases, leaving 20 bases between the germline ends. The CDR3 protein is CSVSPFEGTSGELFF. The CDR3, as DNA: TGCAGCGTTTCCCCATTTGAAGGGACGAGCGGGGAGCTGTTTTTT.

V usage is TRBV7-9 and J usage is TRBJ2-4, with 7 bases that match TRBD2. Trimming removed 5 bases from V and 5 bases from J; junction bases left unmatched: 15. This CDR3 region has 17 residues. Germline loops: CDR1 SEHNR, CDR2 FQNEAQ (reference sequence). Here the CDR3 reads CASSPSLSSGNQNIQYF. CDR3 nucleotides: TGTGCCAGCAGCCCATCCCTCTCCAGCGGGAATCAAAACATTCAGTACTTC.

This clone was observed a few times. Other DNA sequences within the sample encode an identical CDR3. The rearrangement links TRBV15 to TRBJ2-5; D call uncertain. CDR1 and CDR2 from the germline V gene are LNHNV and YYDKDF (reference sequence). Trimming cost V 1 base and J 4 bases, with 4 bases left between them. The CDR3 has 12 residues. The CDR3 DNA reads TGTGCCACCAGCAGAGGGGGAGAGACCCAGTACTTC. It encodes CATSRGGETQYF.

The chain joins TRBV30 to TRBJ1-2, with a weak D call TRBD1 (6 bases). Germline loops: CDR1 GTSNPN, CDR2 SVGIG (reference sequence). V was pared by 5 bases and J by 5 bases, with 18 bases between. This CDR3 is built from 14 residues. CDR3 DNA sequence: TGTGCCTGGCACCATGGAGACAGGCCGTATGGCTACACCTTC. Protein: CAWHHGDRPYGYTF. The full variable domain, its missing parts supplied by reference TRBV30 and TRBJ1-2, is SQTIHQWPATLVQPVGSPLSLECTVEGTSNPNLYWYRQAAGRGLQLLFYSVGIGQISSEVPQNLSASRPQDRQFILSSKKLLLSDSGFYLCAWHHGDRPYGYTFGSGTRLTVV.

V is TRBV5-6 and J is TRBJ2-7; D uncertain. There are 12 residues in the CDR3. Trimming cost V 4 bases and J 4 bases, with 9 bases left between them. Germline V lookup: CDR1 SGHDT, CDR2 YYEEEE. CDR3: CASSPAVYEQYV. The CDR3 DNA reads TGTGCCAGCAGCCCCGCAGTTTACGAGCAGTACGTC.

The chain employs TRBV7-7 and TRBJ2-2; D unresolved. This CDR3 has 17 residues. The V gene's germline CDR1 is SSHAT and CDR2 FNYEAQ (reference sequence). Deletions cut 5 bases from V and 6 bases from J, with 22 bases between. This chain's CDR3 is CASSSVGLMRSAGELFF. In nucleotides, the CDR3 is TGTGCCAGCAGCAGCGTGGGGTTGATGCGATCGGCCGGGGAGCTGTTTTTT. The whole variable domain, remainder taken from reference TRBV7-7 and TRBJ2-2, is GAGVSQSPRYKVTKRGQDVTLRCDPISSHATLYWYQQALGQGPEFLTYFNYEAQPDKSGLPSDRFSAERPEGSISTLTIQRTEQRDSAMYRCASSSVGLMRSAGELFFGEGSRLTVL.